This TCR beta chain was recorded in a study of blood T cells in healthy people across ages. Germline values: CDR1 MDHEN, CDR2 SYDVKM. This CDR3 has 15 residues. The ends were cut back, 10 bases at V and 2 bases at J, with 21 bases in the middle. Concerning this clonotype: Its antigen is as yet unknown.

Per-sample PBMC isolation yielded at least 6.5 million cells. Notes on the study in general: Both higher diversity and more naive CD4+ cells marked long-lived donors when set against aged donors. Diversity figures derived from one million T cells were judged to underestimate the true value. A roughly linear age-dependent decrease characterized TCR beta diversity per million T cells.

Combining a sample-barcoded 5' primer with a J-beta primer mix, a second PCR ran for about 7 to 12 cycles. TCRdb reanalysed the 5' RACE reads using MiXCR and keeps one entry per CDR3 protein. This table holds over 950,000 distinct CDR3 sequences, 30% to 40% found once. The chain joins TRBV28 to TRBJ2-7; the D is unclear. Specimen: blood. This TCR came from a man younger than 30 in good health. In DNA form, the CDR3 reads TGTGCCACCACCCCTGAAGACCGATTAACCTACGAGCAGTACTTC. Its protein product is CATTPEDRLTYEQYF. Supplemented by reference TRBV28 and TRBJ2-7, the full variable domain reads DVKVTQSSRYLVKRTGEKVFLECVQDMDHENMFWYRQDPGLGLRLIYFSYDVKMKEKGDIPEGYSVSREKKERFSLILESASTNQTSMYLCATTPEDRLTYEQYFGPGTRLTVT.